This entry is about one T cell receptor (beta chain). This clonotype has at least ten counts. The specificity of this receptor is unknown. No clone much larger than this one lies a single base away; base qualities are absent. Amplification of TCR beta CDR3 regions was carried out from RNA transcripts. For the first round of RT-PCR on the TCR CDR3, the HTBI primer set was used together with the Qiagen OneStep RT-PCR kit. Libraries were constructed in a second round of multiplex PCR, after which size selection and purification were performed. The libraries were sequenced on an Illumina HiSeq2000 using paired-end 100 bp reads. In the authors' own workflow: Raw data were processed with SOAPnuke, discarding reads with adapters, uncalled bases, mean Phred below 15, or no exact constant-primer or identifier match. High-quality paired reads were merged using COPE v1.2.5, and each unique nucleotide sequence was defined as a clonotype. Clonotypes were aligned to IMGT TRBV, TRBD and TRBJ reference segments using MiTCR v1.1. The analysis was restricted to V-J combinations with a frequency above 0.0001, which together covered just over 99% of the repertoires. The TCS score was defined as the ratio of F50 (clonal expansion) to E x V (chaos), calculated using BLOSUM62-based TCRdist between CDR3 peptides within each V-J. Welch's t-statistics and random forest reduced several hundred V-J features to 10 to 15, which were used in a naive Bayes classifier (R e1071). TCRdb cleaned the public reads at Q25 with fastp, built clones with MiXCR and kept in-frame beta chains. For every CDR3 protein sequence, its rows merge into one entry that carries the most common genes and DNA. The V and J calls and clone size are TCRdb's, not the authors'. The sample table contains approximately 370,000 distinct CDR3 sequences; only one count was recorded for about 17% of them. The top ten hold 34% of the sample.

Hyperthyroidism patients were newly diagnosed, had a disease duration of under 2 months, and were aged 18 to 65 years. Any patient with an uncontrolled infection, another autoimmune disease, pregnancy or lactation was excluded. Diagnoses were based on clinical symptoms, serum thyroxine and TRAb, thyroid ultrasound and orbital computed tomography. For progressor patients, blood was drawn at the first diagnosis of hyperthyroidism, before any ophthalmopathy symptoms had appeared. Ficoll-Paque density gradient centrifugation was used to isolate PBMCs from 9.5 to 10 ml of fresh peripheral blood. Progressor patients were defined as those initially diagnosed with Graves' hyperthyroidism in whom ophthalmopathy developed during follow-up. Total RNA was extracted using Trizol reagent, and RNA quality was assessed on an Agilent 2100 Bioanalyzer. The sample is drawn from a study of T cells in Graves' hyperthyroidism and ophthalmopathy (dated by TCRdb to the late 2010s). Looking at the study overall: Peripheral blood was collected at initial diagnosis, before any treatment. Following sampling, methimazole starting at 30 mg daily was given to hyperthyroidism patients, and high-dose intravenous methylprednisolone was given to ophthalmopathy patients. An independent validation cohort of 18 to 20 hyperthyroidism patients and roughly 16 patients who later progressed to ophthalmopathy tested prospective prediction of ophthalmopathy. The paper describes TCR Vbeta CDR3 sequencing of 130 to 150 peripheral blood samples, made up of 43 ophthalmopathy patients, 70 to 75 hyperthyroidism patients and 17 progressor patients. A discovery cohort of about 96 patients, approximately 44 with Graves' ophthalmopathy and approximately 57 with stable Graves' hyperthyroidism, was used to find distinguishing TCR V-J signatures. In addition, the study compared T-cell repertoires in thyroid tissue and in blood from roughly six Graves' hyperthyroidism patients. The 100 discovery patients were randomly split 7:3 into training and test sets.

Study-level results and caveats: No statistical method was used to set the sample size in advance, and investigators knew the group allocation. A model built on a 13 V-J signature distinguished ophthalmopathy from stable hyperthyroidism, reaching around 87% sensitivity and under 84% specificity in cross-validation and 80%/75% in testing. In validation, progression to ophthalmopathy was predicted by the model with nearly 71% sensitivity and 72% to 80% specificity, a median of approximately 6.5 months before onset. Most expanded thyroid clonotypes (frequency above 0.001) were also found in blood, which suggests that blood repertoires may mirror thyroid immune responses.

The sample consisted of blood. The origin of this receptor is a woman aged 25-40 years with Graves' hyperthyroidism that later progressed to Graves' ophthalmopathy.

The DNA is as follows: TGTGCCAGCAGTCTATCACAGGGTTTCACTGAAGCTTTCTTT. It translates as CASSLSQGFTEAFF. This sequence uses TRBV12-3 or TRBV12-4 and TRBJ1-1; the D gene is possibly TRBD1, with 6 bases matching. Including cysteine and phenylalanine, the CDR3 has 14 amino acids. Just the 42-base CDR3 DNA is kept, in frame starting at base 1. V loses 5 bases of germline sequence and J loses 4 bases, and the interval between the two ends is 14 bases.